This passage covers 32 T cell receptor beta chains from one sample sequenced in a study of blood T cells in healthy people across ages (dated by TCRdb to 2014 to 2015). Libraries were constructed by 5' RACE. This sample was sequenced with an Illumina HiSeq 2500. The second PCR ran for roughly 7 to 12 cycles and used a J-beta primer mix along with a sample-barcoded 5' primer. TCRdb ran its own pipeline on the public reads, namely fastp trimming at Q25 and MiXCR clone calling, and kept in-frame beta chains. Rows with a matching CDR3 protein are joined into one entry that keeps the most common DNA and genes. The sample contains about 680,000 distinct CDR3 sequences, more than 40% of them found a single time. The ten biggest clones cover around 32% of the sample. Source material: blood. Source of these receptors: a woman aged 60-75 years in good health.

This chain uses TRBV5-1 with TRBJ1-1; D might be TRBD1 (6 bases). The germline V gene has CDR1 SGHRS and CDR2 YFSETQ. The CDR3 sequence is 13 residues long. V was pared by 4 bases and J by 4 bases, with 11 bases between. The CDR3, as DNA: TGCGCCAGCAGCGTCACAGGGATCACTGAAGCTTTCTTT. It is translated as CASSVTGITEAFF.

This clonotype was observed at least ten times. The chain links TRBV29-1 to TRBJ1-2; D is unclear. Trimming left V 6 bases short and J 8 bases short, with 13 bases between. Germline V CDR1 and CDR2: SQVTM, ANQGSEA. The CDR3 is made up of 11 amino acids. CDR3: CSVQLGSGYTF. CDR3 nucleotide sequence: TGCAGCGTCCAGTTAGGATCCGGCTACACCTTC.

This chain connects TRBV12-3 or TRBV12-4 to TRBJ2-5, with 11 bases matching TRBD2. The CDR3 contains 15 residues. Trimming removed 2 bases from V and 4 bases from J; junction bases left unmatched: 3. CDR3 coding DNA: TGTGCCAGCAGTTTAATAACTAGCGGGAGAGAGACCCAGTACTTC. The encoded protein is CASSLITSGRETQYF.

This chain joins TRBV20-1 and TRBJ2-3, with a weak D call TRBD2 (6 bases). This CDR3 is 14 amino acids long. Trimming took off 5 bases at V and 3 bases at J, with 15 bases between the two ends. Germline assignment: CDR1 DFQATT and CDR2 SNEGSKA (reference sequence). The CDR3 DNA sequence: TGCAGTGCTGCCTGGCGGGATGGTACAGATACGCAGTATTTT. It encodes CSAAWRDGTDTQYF.

The chain couples TRBV9 to TRBJ2-1, with 7 bases matching TRBD1. This CDR3 has 17 residues. Germline loops: CDR1 SGDLS, CDR2 YYNGEE. V lost 2 bases and J lost 0; bases outside the gene matches: 8. The CDR3 nucleotides read TGTGCCAGCAGCGTCTCCGGGACAGACAGCTCCTACAATGAGCAGTTCTTC. The encoded protein is CASSVSGTDSSYNEQFF.

The CDR3 region has the DNA TGCGCCAGCAGCCAAGAGCCTAGCGGGAGGCCGGGGAATGAGCAGTTCTTC. Translating gives CASSQEPSGRPGNEQFF. The chain combines TRBV4-3 with TRBJ2-1, with 11 positions matching TRBD2. V was clipped by 0 bases and J by 7 bases; unmatched bases: 8. Germline values: CDR1 LGHNA, CDR2 YSLEER. The CDR3 is 17 residues long.

This clonotype has just one count. This rearrangement joins TRBV7-3 to TRBJ1-1; a weak D match, TRBD1 (6 bases). Trimming stripped 4 bases from V and 0 bases from J, with 12 bases between. CDR3 length equals 15 residues. Germline CDR1 and CDR2: SGHTA and FQGTGA. DNA for the CDR3: TGTGCCAGCAGCTCACGGACAGCCTTGAACACTGAAGCTTTCTTT. The encoded protein is CASSSRTALNTEAFF.

This clonotype was picked up a small number of times. V gene TRBV7-2 combines with J gene TRBJ2-3; possibly TRBD2 for D (6 bases). The V and J ends lost 1 base and 0 bases respectively, with 8 bases between them. There are 15 residues in the CDR3. Germline V gene lookup returns CDR1 SGHTA and CDR2 FQGNSA. CDR3 DNA sequence: TGTGCCAGCAGCTTAGTCGGGACTAGCACAGATACGCAGTATTTT. Translated, it gives CASSLVGTSTDTQYF.

This clonotype was counted a few times. The rearrangement joins TRBV3-1 to TRBJ2-1; D is unclear. The germline V gene encodes CDR1 LGHDT and CDR2 YNNKEL (reference sequence). V lost 0 bases and J 12 bases, leaving 6 bases between the germline ends. The CDR3 consists of 11 residues. CDR3 amino acids: CASSQEKLQFF. The CDR3 DNA is TGTGCCAGCAGCCAAGAGAAGCTGCAGTTCTTC.

This clonotype was detected once. The rearrangement links TRBV20-1 to TRBJ1-5, with 9 bases that match TRBD1. V was clipped by 3 bases and J by 0 bases; unmatched bases: 12. The germline CDR1 and CDR2 sequences are DFQATT and SNEGSKA (reference sequence). The CDR3 runs to 18 residues. The CDR3 spells CSARLDRGTLSSNQPQHF. CDR3 in DNA: TGCAGTGCTAGGCTTGACAGGGGGACCCTGAGTAGCAATCAGCCCCAGCATTTT.

The chain carries TRBV10-3 and TRBJ2-3, with D unclear. The V end was cut by 4 bases, the J end by 2 bases, with 7 bases between. Germline CDR1 and CDR2: ENHRY and SYGVKD. The CDR3 sequence is 13 residues long. The CDR3 DNA reads TGTGCCATCAGTGCGAAAGCCACAGATACGCAGTATTTT. It translates to CAISAKATDTQYF.

This clonotype was found a few times. The chain links TRBV28 to TRBJ1-4; D unclear. Germline V gene data show CDR1 as MDHEN and CDR2 as SYDVKM. The CDR3 consists of 14 residues. Trimming cost V 2 bases and J 7 bases, with 11 bases left between them. CDR3 bases: TGTGCCAGCAGTTTAATCGGGCTTGGTGAAAAACTGTTTTTT. Translated, it gives CASSLIGLGEKLFF. The variable domain in full, completed from reference TRBV28 and TRBJ1-4, reads DVKVTQSSRYLVKRTGEKVFLECVQDMDHENMFWYRQDPGLGLRLIYFSYDVKMKEKGDIPEGYSVSREKKERFSLILESASTNQTSMYLCASSLIGLGEKLFFGSGTQLSVL.

This clonotype was detected a few times. The chain joins TRBV9 to TRBJ2-1; D not resolved. Germline-derived CDR1 and CDR2 are SGDLS and YYNGEE. CDR3 length: 16 amino acids. The ends were cut back, 3 bases at V and 0 bases at J, with 13 bases in the middle. In nucleotides, the CDR3 is TGTGCCAGCAGCGCTGGACCGGATCCCTCCTACAATGAGCAGTTCTTC. Residues: CASSAGPDPSYNEQFF.

This clonotype was counted between two and nine times. The V call is TRBV4-3, the J call TRBJ2-1; 8 nucleotides line up with TRBD2. After removal of 0 bases from V and 10 bases from J, the junction contained 8 bases not matched to a gene. The germline V gene has CDR1 LGHNA and CDR2 YSLEER. The length of the CDR3 is 15 residues. The CDR3 here is CASSQDERESREQFF. The DNA for the CDR3 is TGCGCCAGCAGCCAAGATGAGCGGGAGTCTCGGGAGCAGTTCTTC.

Remarks on this clonotype: One junction end does not reproduce the germline sequence, and a read error may be involved. The V call is TRBV12-3 or TRBV12-4, the J call TRBJ2-5, with TRBD2 matching over 10 bases. The CDR3 is 16 amino acids. The CDR3 is CASSLLWTSGQETQYF. The CDR3 nucleotides are TGTGCCAGCAGTTTGTTGTGGACTAGCGGCCAAGAGACTCAGTACTTC.

The chain carries TRBV21-1 and TRBJ2-7. TRBV21-1 is a known pseudogene. CDR3 length equals 13 residues. The CDR3 DNA follows: TGTGCCAGCAGCAAAGAACTCTCCTACGAGCAGTACTTC. Protein: CASSKELSYEQYF.

V is TRBV29-1 and J is TRBJ2-1; D is possibly TRBD1 (6 bases). The DNA end is a closer match to TRBJ2-7, so the J assignment may be wrong. The germline CDR1 and CDR2 sequences are SQVTM and ANQGSEA. This CDR3 comprises 16 residues. The CDR3 spells CSAKSIGQNSYNEQYF. The CDR3 DNA sequence: TGCAGCGCTAAATCTATCGGACAGAACTCCTACAATGAGCAGTACTTC.

The rearrangement joins TRBV7-2 to TRBJ2-7, with 9 nucleotides matching TRBD1. The J segment lost 0 bases and the V segment lost 5 bases, leaving 8 bases of the junction unmatched. CDR1 and CDR2 (germline): SGHTA, FQGNSA. The CDR3 is 16 amino acids. CDR3 sequence reads: CASSPRGQGSSYEQYF. The CDR3 coding sequence is TGTGCCAGCAGCCCGCGGGGACAGGGAAGCTCCTACGAGCAGTACTTC.

This clonotype was detected only a few times. V and J are TRBV20-1 and TRBJ2-6; D is perhaps TRBD1 (5 bases). CDR1 DFQATT and CDR2 SNEGSKA come from the germline V gene (reference sequence). The CDR3 is 16 amino acids. CDR3 residues: CNQVGHLSSGANVLTF. DNA of the CDR3: TGCAACCAAGTCGGACACCTCTCCTCTGGGGCCAACGTCCTGACTTTC.

There are a few counts of this clonotype. The chain recombines TRBV5-1 with TRBJ2-7; D assignment may be TRBD1 or TRBD2 (5 bases each). This CDR3 region has 14 residues. Germline-derived CDR1 and CDR2 are SGHRS and YFSETQ. V shed 1 base and J shed 4 bases, with 12 bases lying between them. As DNA, the CDR3 is TGCGCCAGCAGCTTGACTGGGACCCTATACGAGCAGTACTTC. Protein: CASSLTGTLYEQYF.

The chain carries TRBV20-1 and TRBJ2-2; 11 bases are shared with TRBD2. The CDR3 length is 17 residues. In germline, CDR1 is DFQATT, CDR2 SNEGSKA (reference sequence). Trimming at V came to 6 bases and at J to 1 base, leaving 10 bases not matched to a gene. This chain's CDR3 is CSARKSGTSGNTGELFF. The CDR3 DNA reads as TGCAGTGCGAGGAAGTCCGGGACTAGCGGGAACACCGGGGAGCTGTTTTTT.

The chain carries TRBV28 and TRBJ1-2; TRBD1 agrees at 12 bases. V shed 7 bases, J shed 8 bases, and the junction held 8 bases outside the gene matches. The CDR3 runs to 14 residues. The germline V gene encodes CDR1 MDHEN and CDR2 SYDVKM. Written as DNA, the CDR3 is TGTGCCAGCATTAGGGACAGGGGGCAAGGCGGCTACACCTTC. It translates to CASIRDRGQGGYTF.

This clonotype showed up just a few times. V usage is TRBV6-2 or TRBV6-3 and J usage is TRBJ2-7, with TRBD2 identical over 7 bases. This CDR3 comprises 15 residues. CDR1 is MNHEY, CDR2 SVGEGT, per germline. After removal of 6 bases from V and 3 bases from J, the junction contained 11 bases not matched to a gene. The CDR3 spells CASRTSVGAVYEQYF. CDR3 DNA sequence: TGTGCCAGCAGAACTAGCGTCGGAGCCGTCTACGAGCAGTACTTC.

CDR3 in amino acids: CASSSLAIETQYF. The CDR3 nucleotides are TGTGCCAGCAGTTCACTGGCGATTGAGACCCAGTACTTC. The gene calls are TRBV12-3 or TRBV12-4 and TRBJ2-5; D gene unclear. V was pared by 4 bases and J by 5 bases, with 11 bases between. The CDR3 spans 13 residues.

In this sample, this clonotype turned up a few times. CDR3 sequence: CSPLSPAETQYF. The CDR3 DNA reads TGCAGCCCCTTGAGTCCGGCAGAGACCCAGTACTTC. V gene TRBV29-1 combines with J gene TRBJ2-5, with unresolved D. The CDR3 covers 12 residues. V lost 8 bases and J 4 bases, leaving 14 bases between the germline ends. Germline V gene sequence: CDR1 SQVTM, CDR2 ANQGSEA.

The chain has TRBV5-1 and TRBJ2-1, with 14 nucleotides matching TRBD2. V was clipped by 4 bases and J by 6 bases; unmatched bases: 6. The CDR3 has 16 residues. Germline V CDR1 and CDR2: SGHRS, YFSETQ. The CDR3 DNA reads as TGCGCCAGCAGCAGGGGACTAGCGGGAGCTAGCAATGAGCAGTTCTTC. Its translation is CASSRGLAGASNEQFF. Full variable domain (outside the CDR3, taken from reference TRBV5-1 and TRBJ2-1): KAGVTQTPRYLIKTRGQQVTLSCSPISGHRSVSWYQQTPGQGLQFLFEYFSETQRNKGNFPGRFSGRQFSNSRSEMNVSTLELGDSALYLCASSRGLAGASNEQFFGPGTRLTVL.

The table lists this clonotype with a few counts. This sequence joins TRBV4-2 and TRBJ1-2; 8 bases match TRBD1. This CDR3 has 20 residues. With V trimmed by 2 bases and J by 4 bases, 21 bases remained unmatched. The germline V gene encodes CDR1 LGHNA and CDR2 YNFKEQ. The CDR3 protein is CASSQLGQGGKVANVYGYTF. DNA for the CDR3: TGTGCCAGCAGCCAACTCGGACAGGGTGGGAAAGTTGCCAATGTCTATGGCTACACCTTC.

The J gene is TRBJ1-2, the V gene TRBV9; 7 positions agree with TRBD1. Per the germline V gene, CDR1 is SGDLS and CDR2 is YYNGEE. Unmatched junction bases numbered 9, after V lost 4 bases and J lost 0 bases. This CDR3 is built from 16 residues. CDR3 bases: TGTGCCAGCAGCCCCCCCCGACAGGGAACTAACTATGGCTACACCTTC. Amino acid sequence: CASSPPRQGTNYGYTF.

This clonotype was detected only a few times. In nucleotides, the CDR3 is TGCAGTGCTCAGTCGACAGGGGGCGGGTACAATGAGCAGTTCTTC. Its translation: CSAQSTGGGYNEQFF. V is TRBV20-1 and J is TRBJ2-1; 10 bases match TRBD1. Germline trimming cut 5 bases from V and 4 bases from J; bases unmatched to any gene: 8. Germline V gives CDR1 DFQATT, CDR2 SNEGSKA (reference sequence). This CDR3 has 15 amino acids.

This clonotype was seen repeatedly, ten times or more. This sequence joins TRBV20-1 and TRBJ2-1; 14 bases align to TRBD2. The CDR3 consists of 14 residues. CDR1 and CDR2 (germline): DFQATT, SNEGSKA (reference sequence). J lost 13 bases, V lost 3 bases, and 8 bases had no gene match. This CDR3 reads CSASLSGTSGSQFF. The CDR3 DNA reads TGCAGTGCTAGCCTTTCCGGGACTAGCGGGAGTCAGTTCTTC.

This clonotype showed up just a few times. The chain links TRBV6-5 to TRBJ2-3; TRBD2 matches at 10 bases. Per the germline V gene, CDR1 is MNHEY and CDR2 is SVGAGI. There are 16 residues in the CDR3. The V gene end was trimmed by 4 bases and the J gene end by 4 bases; junction bases not matched to a gene: 8. Here the CDR3 DNA reads TGTGCCAGCAGTTCAGGACTAGCGGCCGGCGCAGATACGCAGTATTTT. It is translated as CASSSGLAAGADTQYF.

The table lists this clonotype with a few counts. J is TRBJ2-1 and V is TRBV2; no clear D. The end of the DNA fits TRBJ2-7 better, so the J call may be wrong. The CDR3 is 15 residues long. CDR1 is SNHLY, CDR2 FYNNEI, per germline. The CDR3 DNA sequence: TGTGCCAGCATGGCCCGGGTGAGCTCCTACAATGAGCAGTACTTC. This translates into CASMARVSSYNEQYF.